This T cell receptor (beta chain) was sequenced in a study of STAT5B mutations in CD4+ large granular lymphocyte leukemia. The CDR3 totals 12 residues. Germline CDR1 reads GTSNPN; CDR2 reads SVGIG (reference sequence). Trimming pared 2 bases from V and 4 bases from J, leaving 9 bases between. This clone occurred a few times. This table comes from immunoSEQ multiplex PCR, and its TCRdb copy is limited to in-frame clones, with some not included. The data contain 9,000 to 10,000 clones, just under 85% of them singletons. The chain uses TRBV30 and TRBJ2-7; D not certain. The sample consisted of PBMCs. This receptor was obtained from a man aged 55-75 years with CD4+ T-cell large granular lymphocyte leukemia. The CDR3 nucleotides read TGTGCCTGGAGTCGGGCTACATACGAGCAGTACTTC. Its protein product is CAWSRATYEQYF.